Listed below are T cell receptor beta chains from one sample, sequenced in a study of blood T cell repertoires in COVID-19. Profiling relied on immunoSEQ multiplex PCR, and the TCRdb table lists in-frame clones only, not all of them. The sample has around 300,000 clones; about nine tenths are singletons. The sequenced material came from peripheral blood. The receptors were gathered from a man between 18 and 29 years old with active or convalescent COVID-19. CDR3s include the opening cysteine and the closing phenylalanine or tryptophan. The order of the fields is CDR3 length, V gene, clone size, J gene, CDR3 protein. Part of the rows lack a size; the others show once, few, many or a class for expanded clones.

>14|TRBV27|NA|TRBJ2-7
CASSAGQGIIEQYF
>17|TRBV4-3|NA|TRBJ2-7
CASSQVLGSGGGTEQYF
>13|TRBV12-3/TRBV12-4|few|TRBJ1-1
CASSFRANTEAFF
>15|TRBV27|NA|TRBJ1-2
CASSPLGGQNYGYTF
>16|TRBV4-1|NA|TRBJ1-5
CASSQSWTGGNQPQHF
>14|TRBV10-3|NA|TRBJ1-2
CAISGTGSSYGYTF
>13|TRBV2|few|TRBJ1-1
CATQTFRNTEAFF
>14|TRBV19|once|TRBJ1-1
CASSTTSGFTEAFF
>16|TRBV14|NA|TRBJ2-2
CASSRQRGAQTGELFF
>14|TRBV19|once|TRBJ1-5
CASGTAMSNQPQHF
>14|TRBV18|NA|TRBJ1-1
CASSQQGYGTEAFF
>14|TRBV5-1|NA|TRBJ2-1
CASSSRDTNNEQFF
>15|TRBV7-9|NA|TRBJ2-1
CASSLVPSSYNEQFF
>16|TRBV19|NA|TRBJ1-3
CASNPGQGFTGNTIYF
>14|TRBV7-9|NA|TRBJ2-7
CASSLDRDSYEQYF
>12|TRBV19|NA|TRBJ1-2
CASSIREGGYTF
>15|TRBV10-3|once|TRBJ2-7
CAISEGEGSSYEQYF
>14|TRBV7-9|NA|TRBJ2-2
CASSLVRDTGELFF
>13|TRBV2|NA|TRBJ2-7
CASTATGLREQYF
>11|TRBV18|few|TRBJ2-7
CASSPSVEQYF
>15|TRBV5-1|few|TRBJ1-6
CASSTTQGGVSPLHF
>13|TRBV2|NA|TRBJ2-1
CASSVRTENEQFF
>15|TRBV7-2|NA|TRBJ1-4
CASSLSGVASEKLFF
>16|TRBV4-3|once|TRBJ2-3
CASSQEGAGPADTQYF
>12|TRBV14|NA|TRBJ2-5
CASSQARETQYF
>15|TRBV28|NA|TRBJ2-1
CASSLLAGDNNEQFF
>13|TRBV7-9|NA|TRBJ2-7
CASRAKTGYEQYF
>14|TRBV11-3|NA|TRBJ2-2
CASSLNYQTGELFF
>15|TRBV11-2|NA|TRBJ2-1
CASSLILAGDNEQFF